Listed here are 15 T cell receptor beta chains from one sample, sequenced in a study of vaccination effects on CD4 cells after COVID-19. Repertoires were generated with immunoSEQ multiplex PCR, while TCRdb's copy carries only in-frame clones and drops some. The data hold more than 50,000 clones, with 60% to 85% observed a single time. The culture ran for 10 days before CD4+ T cells were isolated. Antigens for these TCRs are unknown. Sequencing was performed on CD4+ T cells from PBMCs cultured without peptide, taken before COVID-19 vaccination. Source of these receptors: a human donor who received a COVID-19 vaccine.

The chain has TRBV10-2 and TRBJ2-7, with TRBD1 identical over 7 bases. Germline V gene sequence: CDR1 WSHSY, CDR2 SAAADI. Losses at the gene ends were 8 bases for V and 4 bases for J; bases not matched to a gene: 5. CDR3 size: 12 residues. The CDR3 DNA sequence: TGCGCCAGCTCTCGGGGACAGTACGAGCAGTACGTC. This gives the protein CASSRGQYEQYV.

V and J are TRBV14 and TRBJ2-1, with no clear D. The length of the CDR3 is 13 residues. Germline V gene sequence: CDR1 SGHDN, CDR2 FVKESK. Deletions cut 1 base from V and 4 bases from J, with 5 bases between. CDR3 amino acids: CASSQARYNEQFF. CDR3 bases: TGTGCCAGCAGCCAAGCGCGGTACAATGAGCAGTTCTTC.

V is TRBV10-3 and J is TRBJ1-5, with 10 bases identical to TRBD1. Germline trimming cut 4 bases from V and 5 bases from J; bases unmatched to any gene: 2. Germline CDR1 and CDR2: ENHRY and SYGVKD. The CDR3 spans 14 residues. This chain's CDR3 is CAISAGTGDQPQHF. CDR3 in DNA: TGTGCCATCAGTGCCGGGACAGGGGATCAGCCCCAGCATTTT.

This chain uses TRBV6-2 or TRBV6-3 with TRBJ2-7, with D tentatively TRBD2 (6 bases). CDR1 MNHEY and CDR2 SVGEGT come from the germline V gene. The V end was cut by 6 bases, the J end by 4 bases, with 31 bases between. The CDR3 extends over 19 amino acids. CDR3 DNA sequence: TGTGCCAGCAGCTCCCGTCCAGCCTACAGGTCGGGCGGGAATTACGAGCAGTACGTC. It specifies CASSSRPAYRSGGNYEQYV.

The chain combines TRBV30 with TRBJ1-2; D is possibly TRBD1 (5 bases). This CDR3 comprises 12 residues. Germline V CDR1 and CDR2: GTSNPN, SVGIG (reference sequence). V shed 3 bases and J shed 7 bases, with 12 bases lying between them. The chain's CDR3 is CAWRVGGGGYTF. The CDR3 bases are TGTGCCTGGAGAGTGGGGGGGGGTGGCTACACCTTC.

The table lists this clone with a count of one. The V gene is TRBV18, the J gene TRBJ2-6, with D uncertain. V dropped 3 bases and J dropped 0 bases, with 9 bases sitting between them. Germline V lookup: CDR1 KGHSH, CDR2 LQKENI. This CDR3 contains 16 residues. As DNA, the CDR3 is TGTGCCAGCTCACCCAATACACCCTCTGGGGCCAACGTCCTGACTTTC. Protein product: CASSPNTPSGANVLTF.

The table lists this clone with a count of one. This chain connects TRBV14 to TRBJ1-2; D unclear. The CDR3 loop spans 15 amino acids. V was cut by 1 base and J by 4 bases, with 13 bases left in between. CDR1 and CDR2 (germline): SGHDN, FVKESK. CDR3 DNA: TGTGCCAGCAGCCAAGTTGTGGGGATAGGCTATGGCTACACCTTC. Encoded protein: CASSQVVGIGYGYTF.

V and J are TRBV19 and TRBJ1-2; the D gene is possibly TRBD1 (5 bases). V was shortened by 3 bases and J by 5 bases, with 10 bases between the two germline ends. The V gene's germline CDR1 is LNHDA and CDR2 SQIVND (reference sequence). The CDR3 length is 13 residues. The chain's CDR3 is CASSIAREYGYTF. The CDR3 nucleotides read TGTGCCAGTAGTATTGCCAGGGAATATGGCTACACCTTC.

The chain uses TRBV7-2 and TRBJ2-5; D is perhaps TRBD1 (6 bases). Trimming took off 4 bases at V and 7 bases at J, with 16 bases between the two ends. This CDR3 contains 14 residues. CDR1 and CDR2 from the germline V gene are SGHTA and FQGNSA. In nucleotides, the CDR3 is TGTGCCAGCAGCTCCCGGGACAAAAGAGGGACCCAGTACTTC. It codes for CASSSRDKRGTQYF.

V and J are TRBV18 and TRBJ2-5, with 7 bases that match TRBD1. The CDR3 extends over 15 amino acids. Per germline, CDR1 KGHSH and CDR2 LQKENI. Trimming at V came to 2 bases and at J to 4 bases, leaving 7 bases not matched to a gene. The CDR3 region is CASSPNRGQGETQYF. For the CDR3, the DNA is TGTGCCAGCTCACCAAACAGGGGTCAGGGAGAGACCCAGTACTTC.

The chain recombines TRBV28 with TRBJ1-6, with D unclear. V lost 3 bases, J lost 10 bases, and 19 bases lay in between. CDR1 is MDHEN and CDR2 is SYDVKM in the germline V gene. The CDR3 is made up of 16 amino acids. The CDR3 region has the DNA TGTGCCAGCAGTTTCCGCTTTCTTGAAGCAGGATCACCCCTCCACTTT. Amino acid sequence: CASSFRFLEAGSPLHF. The entire variable domain, with the rest obtained from reference TRBV28 and TRBJ1-6, is as follows: DVKVTQSSRYLVKRTGEKVFLECVQDMDHENMFWYRQDPGLGLRLIYFSYDVKMKEKGDIPEGYSVSREKKERFSLILESASTNQTSMYLCASSFRFLEAGSPLHFGNGTRLTVT.

The rearrangement links TRBV24-1 to TRBJ1-4; no clear D gene. Deletions cut 8 bases from V and 7 bases from J, with 22 bases between. From germline, CDR1 is KGHDR and CDR2 SFDVKD. This CDR3 has 16 residues. Here the CDR3 reads CATTKPWEELSEKLFF. The CDR3 DNA follows: TGTGCCACCACCAAGCCCTGGGAGGAGTTGAGTGAAAAACTGTTTTTT.

This chain joins TRBV5-6 and TRBJ1-2; TRBD1 aligns across 9 bases. The CDR3 loop spans 14 amino acids. Germline CDR1 and CDR2: SGHDT and YYEEEE. With V trimmed by 5 bases and J by 8 bases, 10 bases remained unmatched. The chain's CDR3 is CASRTDRGFEGYTF. For the CDR3, the DNA is TGTGCCAGCAGAACCGACAGGGGGTTCGAGGGCTACACCTTC.

The chain has TRBV19 and TRBJ2-1; 8 bases line up with TRBD1. Germline CDR1 reads LNHDA; CDR2 reads SQIVND (reference sequence). CDR3 length: 16 residues. J gave up 4 bases and V 4 bases, and 9 bases lay outside the gene matches. For the CDR3, the DNA is TGTGCCAGTAGTACCTCAGGGGGCGCATATTACAATGAGCAGTTCTTC. Its protein is CASSTSGGAYYNEQFF.

This chain uses TRBV12-5 with TRBJ2-3; D perhaps matches TRBD1 (6 bases). The CDR3 is 19 residues long. The germline V gene has CDR1 LGHNT and CDR2 FRNRAP. V lost 0 bases to trimming and J lost 4 bases, with 23 bases between them. Written as DNA, the CDR3 is TGTGCTAGTGGTTTGGTAAAAGACGGGCAGGGGCCGGTTGCAGATACGCAGTATTTT. It is translated as CASGLVKDGQGPVADTQYF.